Below, 29 T cell receptor beta chains from the same sample are listed, as sequenced in a study of technical replicates of blood from a few donors. The method was immunoSEQ multiplex PCR; TCRdb's version includes in-frame clones alone and lacks a portion of them. The sample holds some 70,000 clones; about 97% are singletons and the top ten take about 0.28%. Sequencing was done on a sample of T cells isolated from PBMCs. All receptors come from a human donor in good health.

This clone has a single count. This chain connects TRBV28 to TRBJ2-7; D uncertain. This CDR3 has 11 residues. Germline CDR1 MDHEN, CDR2 SYDVKM. Trimming pared 5 bases from V and 5 bases from J, leaving 7 bases between. The CDR3 loop is CASSGRNEQYF. CDR3 coding DNA: TGTGCCAGCAGTGGCAGAAACGAGCAGTACTTC.

The chain couples TRBV4-2 to TRBJ2-5; 8 positions agree with TRBD1. This CDR3 is 17 amino acids long. Germline CDR1 and CDR2: LGHNA and YNFKEQ. V was pared by 0 bases and J by 2 bases, with 8 bases of the junction left unmatched. For the CDR3, the DNA is TGTGCCAGCAGCCAAGATAGGGAGCGGACAGGGCAAGAGACCCAGTACTTC. Protein sequence: CASSQDRERTGQETQYF.

The genes are TRBV25-1 and TRBJ1-4, with D possibly TRBD1 on 5 matching bases. V gave up 4 bases and J gave up 5 bases, with 11 bases separating them. Germline loops: CDR1 MGHDK, CDR2 SYGVNS. The CDR3 extends over 14 amino acids. The CDR3 loop is CASSVQGANEKLFF. The CDR3 DNA sequence: TGTGCCAGCAGTGTGCAGGGCGCCAATGAAAAACTGTTTTTT.

The chain employs TRBV21-1 and TRBJ2-4; TRBD1 is the table's D call and was not checked against the DNA. TRBV21-1 is reported as a pseudogene. The CDR3 totals 14 residues. CDR3 sequence reads: CASSKVKAKNIQYF. The CDR3 DNA reads as TGTGCCAGCAGCAAAGTCAAAGCCAAAAACATTCAGTACTTC.

The chain combines TRBV4-1 with TRBJ2-3, with 9 bases fitting TRBD1. Germline CDR1 reads MGHRA; CDR2 reads YSYEKL. This CDR3 has 14 amino acids. After removal of 5 bases from V and 7 bases from J, the junction contained 7 bases not matched to a gene. CDR3 protein: CASSSGTGPYTQYF. CDR3 coding DNA: TGCGCCAGCAGCTCCGGGACAGGGCCCTATACGCAGTATTTT.

This clone was recorded once. CDR3 sequence: CASSLETGRFNTEAFF. The CDR3 DNA sequence: TGTGCCAGCAGCTTAGAGACAGGGAGGTTTAACACTGAAGCTTTCTTT. This chain joins TRBV7-2 and TRBJ1-1, with TRBD1 matching 7 bases. V trimming: 1 base; J trimming: 2 bases; junction bases outside the gene matches: 7. The germline V gene encodes CDR1 SGHTA and CDR2 FQGNSA. CDR3 length equals 16 residues.

For the CDR3, the DNA is TGTGCCAGCAGCGCCTCAGGTTCGGACTACAATGAGCAGTTCTTC. Translating gives CASSASGSDYNEQFF. The chain combines TRBV7-3 with TRBJ2-1; D is undetermined. With 5 bases removed from V and 3 bases from J, the gap between germline ends came to 14 bases. The CDR3 has 15 residues. Looked up from germline, CDR1 is SGHTA and CDR2 is FQGTGA.

The J gene is TRBJ1-5, the V gene TRBV30, with 8 bases lining up with TRBD1. CDR1 is GTSNPN, CDR2 SVGIG, per germline (reference sequence). J gave up 11 bases and V 4 bases, and 13 bases lay outside the gene matches. The CDR3 length is 14 residues. The CDR3 sequence: CAWNKQGEVSTQHF. CDR3 bases: TGTGCCTGGAATAAACAGGGGGAAGTTAGTACCCAGCATTTT.

The chain recombines TRBV12-5 with TRBJ1-5; 7 bases map to TRBD1. CDR1 and CDR2 (germline): LGHNT, FRNRAP. The J segment lost 5 bases and the V segment lost 6 bases, leaving 4 bases of the junction unmatched. The CDR3 extends over 13 amino acids. Here the CDR3 reads CASGQQGYQPQHF. The CDR3 region has the DNA TGTGCTAGTGGCCAACAGGGGTATCAGCCCCAGCATTTT.

This clone has just one count. This chain links TRBV5-4 with TRBJ2-5; a weak D match, TRBD2 (5 bases). Deletions cut 2 bases from V and 2 bases from J, with 19 bases between. The V gene's germline CDR1 is SGHNT and CDR2 YYREEE (reference sequence). This CDR3 spans 17 amino acids. CDR3 DNA sequence: TGTGCCAGCAGCTTTCAAGAGGGCCTTAGTTTTCAAGAGACCCAGTACTTC. Translating gives CASSFQEGLSFQETQYF.

This chain connects TRBV2 to TRBJ2-1; D gene uncertain. The CDR3 covers 11 residues. Germline V gene lookup returns CDR1 SNHLY and CDR2 FYNNEI. The V end was cut by 7 bases, the J end by 6 bases, with 7 bases between. In DNA, the CDR3 is TGTGCCAGCACCCTTGTCAATGAGCAGTTCTTC. Its protein product is CASTLVNEQFF.

This clone has only one observation. This sequence joins TRBV7-2 and TRBJ1-5, with 7 bases lining up with TRBD1. CDR3 length equals 15 residues. The V segment lost 5 bases and the J segment 5 bases; nucleotides outside the gene matches: 9. Germline CDR1 reads SGHTA; CDR2 reads FQGNSA. The CDR3 nucleotides are TGTGCCAGCAGCATACAGGGGAATGGGGATCAGCCCCAGCATTTT. This sequence encodes CASSIQGNGDQPQHF.

The chain employs TRBV7-9 and TRBJ2-1; 7 bases are a match to TRBD2. V trimming: 2 bases; J trimming: 10 bases; junction bases outside the gene matches: 14. CDR3 length equals 16 residues. Per germline, CDR1 SEHNR and CDR2 FQNEAQ (reference sequence). The CDR3 protein is CASSLIGVGGLKEQFF. CDR3 DNA sequence: TGTGCCAGCAGCTTAATTGGGGTCGGGGGACTAAAGGAGCAGTTCTTC.

V usage is TRBV7-9 and J usage is TRBJ1-2; D gene uncertain. The germline CDR1 and CDR2 sequences are SEHNR and FQNEAQ (reference sequence). The V end lost 5 bases, the J end lost 8 bases, and 18 bases lay between the germline ends. The CDR3 totals 14 residues. CDR3 residues: CASSLSLGGYGYTF. CDR3 nucleotide sequence: TGTGCCAGCAGCCTCTCTTTGGGAGGGTACGGCTACACCTTC. Looking up the rest from reference TRBV7-9 and TRBJ1-2 gives the full variable domain: DTGVSQNPRHKITKRGQNVTFRCDPISEHNRLYWYRQTLGQGPEFLTYFQNEAQLEKSRLLSDRFSAERPKGSFSTLEIQRTEQGDSAMYLCASSLSLGGYGYTFGSGTRLTVV.

The J gene is TRBJ2-7, the V gene TRBV6-4; possible D gene TRBD1, 6 bases. The CDR3 extends over 16 amino acids. Looked up from germline, CDR1 is MRHNA and CDR2 is SNTAGT. The V end was cut by 2 bases, the J end by 0 bases, with 14 bases between. CDR3 loop: CASSDPGQSISYEQYF. The CDR3 DNA reads TGTGCCAGCAGTGACCCCGGACAGTCGATCTCCTACGAGCAGTACTTC.

The chain has TRBV15 and TRBJ1-4; D not certain. The CDR3 covers 15 residues. V gave up 5 bases and J gave up 0 bases, with 10 bases separating them. Germline assignment: CDR1 LNHNV and CDR2 YYDKDF (reference sequence). In DNA form, the CDR3 reads TGTGCCACCAGCTCCCGTCGGGCAACTAATGAAAAACTGTTTTTT. It translates to CATSSRRATNEKLFF. The complete variable domain, with remaining parts taken from reference TRBV15 and TRBJ1-4, reads DAMVIQNPRYQVTQFGKPVTLSCSQTLNHNVMYWYQQKSSQAPKLLFHYYDKDFNNEADTPDNFQSRRPNTSFCFLDIRSPGLGDTAMYLCATSSRRATNEKLFFGSGTQLSVL.

The V and J genes are TRBV11-2 and TRBJ1-1; D possibly corresponds to TRBD1 (5 bases). V lost 0 bases and J lost 1, with 9 bases in between. The CDR3 is 15 amino acids. The germline CDR1 and CDR2 sequences are SGHAT and FQNNGV. This CDR3 reads CASSLEGRGNTEAFF. The DNA for the CDR3 is TGTGCCAGCAGCTTAGAGGGGAGGGGGAACACTGAAGCTTTCTTT.

With respect to this clone: Germline and junction disagree at one end, which may indicate a read error. This sequence joins TRBV2 and TRBJ1-2; D might be TRBD1 (5 bases). The germline gives CDR1 SNHLY, CDR2 FYNNEI. The CDR3 sequence is 13 residues long. CDR3 DNA: TGTGCCAGCAGGGAAGACAGTAACTATGGCTACACCTTC. Protein sequence: CASREDSNYGYTF.

The V gene is TRBV25-1, the J gene TRBJ2-1; D may be TRBD2 (7 bases). Trimming took off 2 bases at V and 7 bases at J, with 21 bases between the two ends. This CDR3 contains 17 residues. The germline gives CDR1 MGHDK, CDR2 SYGVNS. In nucleotides, the CDR3 is TGTGCCAGCAGTGAAAGGGGGAGGGCTCCCTTGAGGAATGAGCAGTTCTTC. As protein: CASSERGRAPLRNEQFF.

CDR3 bases: TGTGGGACTAGCGGTTATACTAGCACAGATACGCAGTATTTT. Translating gives CGTSGYTSTDTQYF. The chain has TRBV2 and TRBJ2-3; 10 bases are a match to TRBD2. Per the germline V gene, CDR1 is SNHLY and CDR2 is FYNNEI. The CDR3 runs 14 residues.

This chain uses TRBV6-6 with TRBJ2-7, with 12 nucleotides matching TRBD1. The CDR3 contains 16 residues. The germline V gene has CDR1 MNHNY and CDR2 SVGAGI (reference sequence). The V segment lost 2 bases and the J segment 5 bases; nucleotides outside the gene matches: 7. CDR3 amino acids: CASSYGTGGQRDEQYF. The CDR3 DNA follows: TGTGCCAGCAGTTACGGGACAGGGGGCCAAAGAGACGAGCAGTACTTC.

This chain connects TRBV9 to TRBJ2-7; D perhaps matches TRBD2 (6 bases). V lost 0 bases and J lost 3, with 10 bases in between. There are 14 residues in the CDR3. Germline CDR1 reads SGDLS; CDR2 reads YYNGEE. This CDR3 reads CASSVGFGGYEQYF. For the CDR3, the DNA is TGTGCCAGCAGCGTAGGGTTCGGGGGCTACGAGCAGTACTTC.

The V call is TRBV5-6, the J call TRBJ1-2, with a tentative D call TRBD1 (5 bases). This CDR3 is 15 amino acids long. Germline lookup yields CDR1 SGHDT and CDR2 YYEEEE. Trimming took 1 base from V and 4 from J, leaving 14 bases between them. For the CDR3, the DNA is TGTGCCAGCAGCTTGTGGGGGGTGGGTAGCTATGGCTACACCTTC. It encodes CASSLWGVGSYGYTF.

The J gene is TRBJ2-2, the V gene TRBV6-5; a possible D gene is TRBD1 (6 bases). This CDR3 comprises 14 residues. The V gene lost 1 base and the J gene lost 7 bases, with 10 bases spanning the gap. CDR1 and CDR2 from the germline V gene are MNHEY and SVGAGI. The CDR3 DNA sequence: TGTGCCAGCAGTTACTTACAGGGTGTCGGGGAGCTGTTTTTT. Translating it yields CASSYLQGVGELFF.

The CDR3 DNA follows: TGTGCCAGCAGTGGGGAGGACTATGGCTACACCTTC. It specifies CASSGEDYGYTF. The V and J genes are TRBV25-1 and TRBJ1-2; D remains unclear. The CDR3 is 12 residues long. Per germline, CDR1 MGHDK and CDR2 SYGVNS. The germline V and J ends were trimmed by 4 bases and 3 bases, with 6 bases remaining between them.

The chain combines TRBV28 with TRBJ1-5; no definite D call. Germline V CDR1 and CDR2: MDHEN, SYDVKM. V dropped 6 bases and J dropped 7 bases, with 10 bases sitting between them. This CDR3 is built from 12 residues. DNA for the CDR3: TGTGCCAGCAGCTATACTGAGCAGCCCCAGCATTTT. The encoded protein is CASSYTEQPQHF. The full variable domain, its missing parts supplied by reference TRBV28 and TRBJ1-5, is DVKVTQSSRYLVKRTGEKVFLECVQDMDHENMFWYRQDPGLGLRLIYFSYDVKMKEKGDIPEGYSVSREKKERFSLILESASTNQTSMYLCASSYTEQPQHFGDGTRLSIL.

V and J are TRBV28 and TRBJ1-3; 7 bases are shared with TRBD1. The CDR3 is made up of 14 amino acids. Germline V gene data show CDR1 as MDHEN and CDR2 as SYDVKM. Trimming took 5 bases from V and 4 from J; bases not matched to a gene: 5. The CDR3, as DNA: TGTGCCAGCAGTGTACAGGGGAGAGGAAACACCATATATTTT. It specifies CASSVQGRGNTIYF.

This sequence joins TRBV7-9 and TRBJ1-4, with TRBD1 matching over 7 bases. Germline trimming cut 5 bases from V and 8 bases from J; bases unmatched to any gene: 8. Per the germline V gene, CDR1 is SEHNR and CDR2 is FQNEAQ (reference sequence). The CDR3 is 14 residues long. The chain's CDR3 is CASSPSTGKEKLFF. In nucleotides, the CDR3 is TGTGCCAGCAGCCCTTCGACAGGGAAAGAAAAACTGTTTTTT.

This chain joins TRBV10-3 and TRBJ2-7; 10 bases line up with TRBD2. CDR3 length: 15 amino acids. V lost 4 bases and J lost 3; bases outside the gene matches: 6. Per the germline V gene, CDR1 is ENHRY and CDR2 is SYGVKD. The CDR3, as DNA: TGTGCCATCAGTGCCCAGCGGGAGGGTATCTACGAGCAGTACTTC. Protein product: CAISAQREGIYEQYF.